Below are 9 T cell receptor beta chains sequenced from a single sample in a study of post-analysis software for immune sequencing data. TCR beta cDNA libraries had unique molecular identifiers. TCRdb re-called the PCR reads through MiXCR, storing one row per CDR3 protein. Among fewer than 850,000 distinct CDR3 sequences listed, roughly 27% were seen once. Broader study findings: Patients carried five TRBV segments more frequently than controls did, and TRBV5-6, TRBV5-1 and TRBV20-1 were among them.

Their antigens remain unidentified. The sequencing input was blood. All receptors come from a girl aged 10-17 years with multiple sclerosis.

The chain uses TRBV6-6 and TRBJ1-4, with D hard to call. Germline V CDR1 and CDR2: MNHNY, SVGAGI (reference sequence). The CDR3 spans 13 residues. The V end lost 7 bases, the J end lost 8 bases, and 14 bases lay between the germline ends. CDR3 region: CASTPTGGEKLFF. Written as DNA, the CDR3 is TGTGCCAGCACCCCGACCGGTGGAGAAAAACTGTTTTTT.

The V gene is TRBV7-2, the J gene TRBJ2-3; D unresolved. V was shortened by 0 bases and J by 6 bases, with 13 bases between the two germline ends. CDR1 and CDR2 from the germline V gene are SGHTA and FQGNSA. The CDR3 covers 15 residues. CDR3 sequence: CASSLAGLLSDTQYF. DNA of the CDR3: TGTGCCAGCAGCTTAGCAGGTTTGCTTTCGGATACGCAGTATTTT.

The chain joins TRBV21-1 to TRBJ1-2. TRBV21-1 is a listed pseudogene. The CDR3 has 19 amino acids. In DNA form, the CDR3 reads TGTGCCAGCAGAATTAAGAAGGGGAGGCAGGCACCTAGCCTCTATGGCTACACCTTC. Protein sequence: CASRIKKGRQAPSLYGYTF.

This clonotype was detected only a few times. This rearrangement joins TRBV6-1 to TRBJ1-2; TRBD1 aligns across 8 bases. Germline V gives CDR1 MNHNS, CDR2 SASEGT. The CDR3 spans 12 residues. V lost 6 bases, J lost 7 bases, and 4 bases stayed unmatched. The CDR3 coding sequence is TGTGCCAGCAGCTTCCAGGGGGCTGGCTACACCTTC. Translating it yields CASSFQGAGYTF.

The chain is built from TRBV14 and TRBJ2-1, with 7 bases fitting TRBD2. Germline V gene data show CDR1 as SGHDN and CDR2 as FVKESK. The CDR3 extends over 17 amino acids. After removal of 0 bases from V and 7 bases from J, the junction contained 12 bases not matched to a gene. The CDR3 sequence is CASSQEKLARHGNEQFF. In DNA form, the CDR3 reads TGTGCCAGCAGCCAAGAAAAACTAGCGAGGCACGGAAATGAGCAGTTCTTC.

This clonotype was seen a handful of times. The chain links TRBV7-9 to TRBJ2-5; the D is unclear. Trimming removed 3 bases from V and 0 bases from J, with 8 bases in between. Germline lookup yields CDR1 SEHNR and CDR2 FQNEAQ (reference sequence). This CDR3 contains 14 residues. The CDR3 is CASSFLQYQETQYF. The CDR3, as DNA: TGTGCCAGCAGCTTTTTGCAGTACCAAGAGACCCAGTACTTC. The full variable domain, with the rest looked up from reference TRBV7-9 and TRBJ2-5, is DTGVSQNPRHKITKRGQNVTFRCDPISEHNRLYWYRQTLGQGPEFLTYFQNEAQLEKSRLLSDRFSAERPKGSFSTLEIQRTEQGDSAMYLCASSFLQYQETQYFGPGTRLLVL.

The sample holds a few counts of this clonotype. V and J are TRBV6-2 or TRBV6-3 and TRBJ2-1, with 15 nucleotides matching TRBD2. The length of the CDR3 is 17 residues. Germline trimming cut 4 bases from V and 7 bases from J; bases unmatched to any gene: 8. Germline CDR1 MNHEY, CDR2 SVGEGT. CDR3 nucleotide sequence: TGTGCCAGCAGTTTTCCGGGACTAGCGGGAGGTAGGAATGAGCAGTTCTTC. Amino acid sequence: CASSFPGLAGGRNEQFF.

This clonotype appeared a few times. The rearrangement uses TRBV4-3 and TRBJ2-5; D remains unclear. Germline-derived CDR1 and CDR2 are LGHNA and YSLEER. Trimming took off 0 bases at V and 3 bases at J, with 8 bases between the two ends. CDR3 length equals 14 residues. The CDR3 reads CASSQDFSEETQYF. The DNA of the CDR3 is TGCGCCAGCAGCCAAGATTTCTCCGAAGAGACCCAGTACTTC.

The rearrangement links TRBV20-1 to TRBJ1-2; TRBD1 aligns across 9 bases. The V gene's germline CDR1 is DFQATT and CDR2 SNEGSKA (reference sequence). The V and J ends lost 5 bases and 6 bases, in that order; junction bases with no gene match: 16. This CDR3 comprises 16 residues. The CDR3 bases are TGCAGTGCTCCCGAGTGGGACAGGGCTCCAAACCATGGCTACACCTTC. Its translation: CSAPEWDRAPNHGYTF.